This T cell receptor beta chain was sequenced in a study of blood T cell repertoires in COVID-19. Across the whole study: T cells, B-cell-depleted T cells, or PBMCs supplied cDNA or gDNA.

In this sample, this clone turned up once. CDR3 length: 14 residues. Trimming at V came to 5 bases and at J to 12 bases, leaving 12 bases not matched to a gene. Germline V gene sequence: CDR1 MGHRA, CDR2 YSYEKL. In the source study's methods: For nucleated cells, counts were estimated from reference gene primer amplification. Profiling relied on immunoSEQ multiplex PCR, and the TCRdb table lists in-frame clones only, not all of them. V and J calls and clone size are those listed in that table; D and trimming were worked out from the DNA. The data hold 89,000 or so clones, with about 90% observed a single time.

This TCR was sampled from a man in his fifties with COVID-19, enrolled during active disease. The V call is TRBV4-1, the J call TRBJ1-1; 10 nucleotides agree with TRBD1. The sequencing input was peripheral blood. The CDR3 spells CASSENRDRGLSFF. Written as DNA, the CDR3 is TGCGCCAGCAGCGAGAACCGGGACAGGGGTTTGTCTTTCTTT.